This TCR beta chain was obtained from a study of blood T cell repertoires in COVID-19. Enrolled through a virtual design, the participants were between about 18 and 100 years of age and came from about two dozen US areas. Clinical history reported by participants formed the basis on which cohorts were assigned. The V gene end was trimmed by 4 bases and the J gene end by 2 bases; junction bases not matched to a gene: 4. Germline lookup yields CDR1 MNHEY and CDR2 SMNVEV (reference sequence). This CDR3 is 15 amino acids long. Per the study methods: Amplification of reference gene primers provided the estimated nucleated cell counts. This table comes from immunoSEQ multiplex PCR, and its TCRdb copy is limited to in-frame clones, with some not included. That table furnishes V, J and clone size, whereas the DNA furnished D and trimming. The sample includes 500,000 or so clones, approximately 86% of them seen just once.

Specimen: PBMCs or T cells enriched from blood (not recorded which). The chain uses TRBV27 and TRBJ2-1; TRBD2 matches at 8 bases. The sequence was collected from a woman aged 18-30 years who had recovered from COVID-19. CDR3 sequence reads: CASSWGSGTYNEQFF. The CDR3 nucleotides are TGTGCCAGCAGTTGGGGTAGCGGGACCTACAATGAGCAGTTCTTC.